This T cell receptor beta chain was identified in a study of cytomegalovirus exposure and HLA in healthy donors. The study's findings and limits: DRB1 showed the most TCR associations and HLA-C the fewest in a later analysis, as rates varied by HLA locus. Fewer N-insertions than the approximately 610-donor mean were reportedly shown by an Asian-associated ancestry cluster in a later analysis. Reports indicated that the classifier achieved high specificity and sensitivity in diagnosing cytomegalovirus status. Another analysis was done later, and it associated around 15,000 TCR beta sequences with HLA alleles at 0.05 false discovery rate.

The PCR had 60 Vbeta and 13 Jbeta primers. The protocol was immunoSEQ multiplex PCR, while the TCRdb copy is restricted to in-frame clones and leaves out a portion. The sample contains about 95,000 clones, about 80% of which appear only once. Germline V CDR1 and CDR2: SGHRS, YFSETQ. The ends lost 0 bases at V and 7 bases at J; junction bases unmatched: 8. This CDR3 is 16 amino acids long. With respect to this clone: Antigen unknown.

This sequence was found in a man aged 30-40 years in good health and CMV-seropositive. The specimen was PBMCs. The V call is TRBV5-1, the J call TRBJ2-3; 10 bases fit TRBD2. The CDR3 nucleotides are TGCGCCAGCAGCTTGGGACTCGGACTAGCGGAATATACGCAGTATTTT. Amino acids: CASSLGLGLAEYTQYF.